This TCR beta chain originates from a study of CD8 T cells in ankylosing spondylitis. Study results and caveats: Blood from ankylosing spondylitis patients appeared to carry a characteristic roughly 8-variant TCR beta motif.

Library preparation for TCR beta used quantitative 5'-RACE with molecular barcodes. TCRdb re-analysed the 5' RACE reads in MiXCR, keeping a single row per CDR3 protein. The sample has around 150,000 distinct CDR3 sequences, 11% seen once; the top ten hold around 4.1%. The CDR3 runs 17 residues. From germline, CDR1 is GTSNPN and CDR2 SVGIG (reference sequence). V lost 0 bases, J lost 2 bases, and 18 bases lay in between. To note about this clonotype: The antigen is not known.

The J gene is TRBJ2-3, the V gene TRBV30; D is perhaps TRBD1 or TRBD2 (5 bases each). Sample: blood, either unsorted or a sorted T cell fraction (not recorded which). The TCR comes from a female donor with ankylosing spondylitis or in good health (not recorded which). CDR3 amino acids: CAWSVHGGQRFTDTQYF. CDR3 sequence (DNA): TGTGCCTGGAGTGTACATGGAGGACAACGATTCACAGATACGCAGTATTTT.